This is a list of T cell receptor beta chains from one sample in a study of vaccination and CD4 T cells after COVID-19. One entry per CDR3 protein, called by TCRdb with MiXCR from the PCR reads. In the table there are almost 20,000 distinct CDR3 sequences, approximately 57% of which are singletons. These receptors have no known antigen. Specimen: CD4+ T cells from blood, cultured in vitro, collected after SARS-CoV-2 vaccination. The source is a human donor who had recovered from COVID-19. The conserved cysteine and the conserved F or W are not part of the CDR3 here.

TRBJ2-2 TRBV20-1 SAVSNTGELF
TRBJ2-3 TRBV20-1 SASTSGRADLTDTQY
TRBJ1-1 TRBV7-9 ASSLASEAAEAF
TRBJ2-7 TRBV11-1 ASSARRDSYEQY
TRBJ2-3 TRBV7-6 ASSLGAGSSDTQY
TRBJ1-1 TRBV11-3 ASSLEETGSSTEAF
TRBJ1-5 TRBV30 AWSAGQGVNQPQH
TRBJ1-5 TRBV20-1 SARGTGNQPQH
TRBJ1-5 TRBV15 ATSRLAGTGSQPQH
TRBJ2-3 TRBV6-1 ASRPRLAGGVDTQY
TRBJ2-2 TRBV7-9 ASSARSGALIGELF
TRBJ1-5 TRBV20-1 SVAPIQGRNQPQH
TRBJ2-5 TRBV10-2 ASSSGGRVETQY
TRBJ1-2 TRBV11-3 ACQSPGYT
TRBJ2-6 TRBV7-3 ASSVGSGANVLT
TRBJ1-5 TRBV24-1 ATSDPRTGGGVNQPQH
TRBJ1-5 TRBV6-5 ASSLSGGQPQH
TRBJ1-1 TRBV7-2 ASSLEGGPRDTEAF
TRBJ1-1 TRBV7-3 ASSLRGNTEAF
TRBJ1-5 TRBV28 ASSLTGTHGNQPQH
TRBJ1-1 TRBV7-9 ASSSGTGAPGEAF
TRBJ2-2 TRBV28 ASSPQGSANTGELF
TRBJ1-1 TRBV7-9 ASSLALIRTGVYTEAF
TRBJ1-6 TRBV2 ASTLGVVNSPLH
TRBJ1-6 TRBV2 ASRVTVSSYNSPLH
TRBJ1-3 TRBV6-1 ASSPGGAGNTIY
TRBJ1-2 TRBV6-1 ASSDREKS
TRBJ1-2 TRBV28 ASSLETDYGYT
TRBJ1-2 TRBV27 ASSHRPRQAGYT
TRBJ2-5 TRBV20-1 SARESGRMPGTQY
TRBJ1-3 TRBV25-1 ASSELSDSGNTIY
TRBJ1-5 TRBV27 ASSLVTGGMSNQPQH
TRBJ1-1 TRBV6-1 ALRTGMNTEAF
TRBJ1-4 TRBV20-1 SARDLGRKLF
TRBJ2-5 TRBV29-1 SVEVTSVGETQY
TRBJ1-1 TRBV7-2 ASRAGLMNTEAF
TRBJ1-1 TRBV7-2 ASSWTGGSEAF
TRBJ1-5 TRBV2 ASSASNQPQH
TRBJ2-5 TRBV20-1 SASLAEETQY
TRBJ2-3 TRBV20-1 SARGLADFTDTQY
TRBJ2-7 TRBV11-2 ASSFRDSSYEQY
TRBJ1-5 TRBV15 ATSRDLDQPQH
TRBJ2-1 TRBV7-9 ASSRRRLAGGVERDEQF
TRBJ1-1 TRBV20-1 ALESLNTEAF
TRBJ2-7 TRBV7-9 ASSPGPTYEQY
TRBJ1-2 TRBV20-1 SASMGVGYT
TRBJ2-5 TRBV27 ASSPLGLAEQETQY
TRBJ1-6 TRBV25-1 ASSVREISDSPLH
TRBJ1-2 TRBV20-1 SARAGGYGYT